This T cell receptor (beta chain) was sequenced during a study of T cell responses to AZD1222 COVID-19 vaccine. Study-level information: Analyses pooled second doses at about 4 or about 12 weeks.

The protocol was immunoSEQ multiplex PCR, while the TCRdb copy is restricted to in-frame clones and leaves out a portion. This sample has roughly 150,000 clones; about nine tenths occur once, and the top ten carry less than 2%. Study results and limitations: Donors were chiefly white British, with a greater number of females, and clonal diversity was perhaps underestimated. Elevations in Spike-specific TCR breadth and depth followed administration of two AZD1222 doses. Distributed over spike, vaccine-associated CD4 TCRs predominated at 160-218 and 743-854.

Regarding this clone: The antigen is undetermined.

The material sequenced was peripheral blood, taken on day 0 of AZD1222 vaccination. The clonotype comes from an adult in good health.

The CDR3 sequence is CASSWTGITYEQYF. Written as DNA, the CDR3 is TGTGCCAGCAGTTGGACAGGGATTACCTACGAGCAGTACTTC. The V call is TRBV28, the J call TRBJ2-7; 8 bases map to TRBD1. This CDR3 has 14 residues. Germline V gives CDR1 MDHEN, CDR2 SYDVKM. Trimming removed 4 bases from V and 2 bases from J; junction bases left unmatched: 4.